The clone carrying this T cell receptor (beta chain) was counted only a few times. Scientists amplified the TCR beta CDR3 regions from RNA transcripts. Second-round multiplex PCR came after first-round RT-PCR with HTBI primers. One entry per CDR3 protein results from TCRdb running MiXCR on the multiplex PCR reads. Among some 350,000 distinct CDR3 sequences, 17% were seen once, and the ten largest hold 2.4%. The record originates from a study of Graves' ophthalmopathy and Graves' hyperthyroidism. This CDR3 is built from 17 residues. Looked up from germline, CDR1 is LGHDT and CDR2 is YNNKEL (reference sequence). V lost 0 bases and J lost 0, with 14 bases in between.

Sequenced input: peripheral blood. This TCR was recovered from an adult woman with stable Graves' hyperthyroidism. The genes are TRBV3-1 and TRBJ1-1; D is possibly TRBD1 (6 bases). The CDR3 DNA sequence: TGTGCCAGCAGCCAAGATGGGGGGGGACACTTGAACACTGAAGCTTTCTTT. Protein sequence: CASSQDGGGHLNTEAFF.